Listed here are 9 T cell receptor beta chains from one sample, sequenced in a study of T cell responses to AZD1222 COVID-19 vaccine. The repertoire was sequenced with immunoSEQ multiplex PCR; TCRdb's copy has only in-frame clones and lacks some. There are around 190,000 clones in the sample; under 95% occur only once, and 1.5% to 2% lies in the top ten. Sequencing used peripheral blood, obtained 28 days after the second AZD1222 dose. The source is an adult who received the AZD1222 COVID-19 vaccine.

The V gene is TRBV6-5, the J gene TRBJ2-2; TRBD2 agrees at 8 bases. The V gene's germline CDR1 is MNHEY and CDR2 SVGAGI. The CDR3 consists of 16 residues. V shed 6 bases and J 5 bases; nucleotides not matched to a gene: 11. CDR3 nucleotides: TGTGCCAGCAGCTACGGGGCGGGAGGTAGGACCGGGGAGCTGTTTTTT. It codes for CASSYGAGGRTGELFF.

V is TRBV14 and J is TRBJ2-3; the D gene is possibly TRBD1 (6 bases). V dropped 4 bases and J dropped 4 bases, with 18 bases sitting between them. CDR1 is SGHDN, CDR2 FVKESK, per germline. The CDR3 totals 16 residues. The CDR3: CASSLPHGRGSDTQYF. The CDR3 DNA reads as TGTGCCAGCAGCCTTCCACATGGCAGGGGCTCAGATACGCAGTATTTT.

The CDR3 loop is CASAGSNQPQHF. The CDR3 bases are TGTGCCAGCGCCGGTAGCAATCAGCCCCAGCATTTT. V gene TRBV7-8 combines with J gene TRBJ1-5; no reliable D call. The CDR3 is made up of 12 amino acids. Trimming took off 8 bases at V and 0 bases at J, with 5 bases between the two ends. Germline V lookup: CDR1 SGHVS, CDR2 FQNEAQ.

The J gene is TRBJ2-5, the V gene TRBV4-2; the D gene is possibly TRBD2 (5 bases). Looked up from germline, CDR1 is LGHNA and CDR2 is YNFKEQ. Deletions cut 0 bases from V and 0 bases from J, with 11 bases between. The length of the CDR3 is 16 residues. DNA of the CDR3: TGTGCCAGCAGCCAAGATCTCGGGCGGGACCAAGAGACCCAGTACTTC. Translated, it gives CASSQDLGRDQETQYF.

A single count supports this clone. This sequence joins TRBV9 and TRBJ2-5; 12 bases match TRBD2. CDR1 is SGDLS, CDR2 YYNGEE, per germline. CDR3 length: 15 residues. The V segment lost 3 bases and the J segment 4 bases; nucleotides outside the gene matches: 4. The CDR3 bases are TGTGCCAGCAGCGCTAGCGGGAGGGCGCGAGAGACCCAGTACTTC. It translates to CASSASGRARETQYF.

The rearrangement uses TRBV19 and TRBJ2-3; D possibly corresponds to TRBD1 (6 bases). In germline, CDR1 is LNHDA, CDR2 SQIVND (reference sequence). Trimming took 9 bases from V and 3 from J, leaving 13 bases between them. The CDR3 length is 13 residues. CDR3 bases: TGTGCCAGCAGCCTCACAGGGACAGATACGCAGTATTTT. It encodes CASSLTGTDTQYF.

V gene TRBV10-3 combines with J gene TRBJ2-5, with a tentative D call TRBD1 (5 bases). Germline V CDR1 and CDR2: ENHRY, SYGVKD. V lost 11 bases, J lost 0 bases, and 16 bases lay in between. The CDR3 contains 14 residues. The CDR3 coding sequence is TGTGCCTCCACTCAATCGACAGACCAAGAGACCCAGTACTTC. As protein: CASTQSTDQETQYF.

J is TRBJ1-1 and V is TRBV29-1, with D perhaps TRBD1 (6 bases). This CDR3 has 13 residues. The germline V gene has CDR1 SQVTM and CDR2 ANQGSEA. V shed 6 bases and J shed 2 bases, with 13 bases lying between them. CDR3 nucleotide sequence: TGCAGCGTCAACAGGGAGTTAAACACTGAAGCTTTCTTT. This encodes CSVNRELNTEAFF.

The DNA for the CDR3 is TGTGCCAGCAGTTACTCTATAGCGGGGCTCTCTGGGGCCAACGTCCTGACTTTC. Residues: CASSYSIAGLSGANVLTF. The genes are TRBV6-2 or TRBV6-3 and TRBJ2-6; 8 bases fit TRBD2. Germline-derived CDR1 and CDR2 are MNHEY and SVGEGT. CDR3 length: 18 amino acids. J gave up 0 bases and V 0 bases, and 4 bases lay outside the gene matches.